The sequence of this T cell receptor beta chain was determined in a study of regulatory T cells in long-lasting Graves disease. Regarding the study as a whole: Under persistent disease, TRBV28, TRBJ1-2 and TRBJ2-5 were used preferentially.

Notes on this clonotype: The target antigen is unknown. This CDR3 is missing its conserved last phenylalanine or tryptophan, likely due to a read error.

This CDR3 spans 12 amino acids. Looked up from germline, CDR1 is LGHDT and CDR2 is YNNKEL (reference sequence). Time point denoted: persistent/refractory GD, antithyroid drugs over 5 years with positive TRAb. PBMC RNA was the source of the TCR library. The TCR beta library used iRepertoire HTBI primers with Arm-PCR amplification of CDR3. Per the authors' pipeline: Spanning all samples, the identified segments comprised some 66 TRBV and approximately 13 TRBJ. A single record per CDR3 protein comes from TCRdb applying MiXCR to the multiplex PCR reads. The V and J calls here are based on TCRdb, not the publication. This sample has approximately 360,000 distinct CDR3 sequences, with roughly 25% found just once.

Sequenced here: peripheral blood mononuclear cells (PBMCs), sampled when the disease was refractory, from a patient treated with antithyroid drugs. The TCR comes from a middle-aged woman with Graves disease. This sequence joins TRBV3-1 and TRBJ2-7; no definite D call. The J call could be wrong; TRBJ2-5 is a better fit for the DNA end. CDR3 nucleotide sequence: TGTGCCAGCAGCCCCGACCGGGAGACCCAGTACTCC. This gives the protein CASSPDRETQYS.